This T cell receptor beta chain stems from a study of neurological immune-mediated disorders. Per germline, CDR1 SGHTA and CDR2 FQGTGA. V was clipped by 4 bases and J by 11 bases, with 14 bases between them. CDR3 length equals 12 residues. Many counts were recorded for this clonotype. TCRdb re-analysed the 5' RACE reads in MiXCR, keeping a single row per CDR3 protein. The sample carries over 45,000 distinct CDR3 sequences, around 5.3% recorded once. The sequence derives from a woman under 30 with multiple sclerosis. This rearrangement joins TRBV7-3 to TRBJ1-1; tentative D call: TRBD1 (5 bases). Sequenced sample: CD4+ T cells from blood. The CDR3 region is CASSSGGSGAFF. CDR3 DNA: TGTGCCAGCAGCTCCGGGGGGTCTGGGGCTTTCTTT.